This entry features one T cell receptor beta chain sequence. The source of the sample is a study of blood T cell repertoires in COVID-19. Measured with immunoSEQ multiplex PCR; TCRdb has only the in-frame clones, and not every one. In the table there are 55,000 to 80,000 clones, 70% to 90% of which are singletons. This CDR3 spans 14 amino acids. With 4 bases clipped from V and 1 base from J, the junction kept 4 bases outside the gene matches. Germline lookup yields CDR1 SGHRS and CDR2 YFSETQ. V gene TRBV5-1 combines with J gene TRBJ1-1; 7 bases agree with TRBD1. This sequence was found in a man aged 50-60 years with acute or convalescent COVID-19. The sample was peripheral blood. The CDR3 reads CASSPGGTNTEAFF. The CDR3 DNA reads TGCGCCAGCAGCCCAGGGGGTACGAACACTGAAGCTTTCTTT.